This T cell receptor beta chain was sequenced for a study of T cells in Graves' hyperthyroidism and ophthalmopathy. Study results and caveats: Most thyroid-expanded clonotypes above 0.001 were also found in blood.

The CDR3 regions of TCR beta were amplified from RNA transcripts. Initially, a first-round RT-PCR of the TCR CDR3 employed the HTBI primer set. In TCRdb, the multiplex PCR reads were re-called with MiXCR into one record per CDR3 protein. The sample shows over 400,000 distinct CDR3 sequences, about 20% of them seen only once. The CDR3 is 15 residues long. J gave up 2 bases and V 4 bases, and 7 bases lay outside the gene matches. The germline gives CDR1 MDHEN, CDR2 SYDVKM. This clonotype showed up many times. Its antigen is still unknown. Exclusion of patients followed from uncontrolled infection, other autoimmune disease, pregnancy or lactation.

The specimen was blood. The rearrangement links TRBV28 to TRBJ1-1; 7 bases are a match to TRBD1. This sequence originates from a woman in her 70s with Graves' ophthalmopathy. CDR3 DNA sequence: TGTGCCAGCAGTTCTATGGGAGGGGGCAACACTGAAGCTTTCTTT. This encodes CASSSMGGGNTEAFF.